The following is a T cell receptor beta chain sequence with its context. Its antigen remains undetermined. Sequencing took place on an Illumina HiSeq 2000. The TCR beta cDNA libraries were made using 5'RACE template switching, a step that added both a universal primer site and unique molecular identifiers. cDNA synthesis was primed from the TCR beta constant segment, followed by two successive PCR amplification steps. The authors' analysis ran thus. MIGEC handled demultiplexing of the reads and grouping by UMI, while MiTCR was used to assemble and quantify clonotypes. To exclude erroneous sequences, only TCR cDNA sequences supported by at least two reads were retained. Downstream repertoire analysis used the tcR package, and clonotypes were matched across fractions by CDR3 nucleotide sequence plus V segment. Antigen specificity was annotated against VDJdb with VDJmatch, allowing one amino acid substitution in CDR3. TCRdb reprocessed the reads and provides one entry for every CDR3 protein sequence; no DNA is given. Clone size and V and J calls follow TCRdb, not the original study. The sample table gives about 150,000 distinct CDR3 sequences. Roughly 35% of the sample lies in the top ten.

HCMV-specific IgG was detected in serum with a commercial ELISA kit to determine HCMV serostatus. Ficoll density gradient centrifugation was used to isolate peripheral blood mononuclear cells from blood. These data are taken from a study of T cells expressing NK-cell markers (TCRdb year 2020). With regard to the full study: In sorted CD3+CD56+NKG2C+, CD3+CD56+NKG2C- and CD3+CD56-NKG2C+ T-cell subsets from 7 or 8 donors, TCR beta-chain repertoires were profiled. Randomly selected healthy volunteers, three men and five women, were used as the eight sequenced donors. Sequencing of the libraries produced 2 x 150 bp reads on Illumina HiSeq 2000/2500, MiSeq or NextSeq. Seven of the eight sequenced donors were HCMV-seropositive and one was HCMV-seronegative.

The study at large found these results: In roughly six donors, the dominant CD3+CD56+NKG2C+ clonotypes were among the top 10 CD8+ clonotypes and accounted for about 1.0-7.5% of CD8+ T cells. Whether the expanded NKG2C-expressing T cell clones were specific for HCMV antigens was left unclear. Those dominant clonotypes were again the most abundant among CD3+CD56-NKG2C+ cells in a few donors, at about 25-60.1%.

As encoded in the germline V gene (reference sequence), CDR1 is SEHNR while CDR2 is FQNEAQ. Spanning cysteine to phenylalanine, the CDR3 consists of 13 amino acids. Nucleotide data are not available. Sequenced material: blood T cells: a sorted CD56 or NKG2C T cell subset, CD4+ or CD8+ T cells, or bulk PBMC T cells (not recorded which). The rearrangement joined TRBV7-9 to TRBJ2-5. This TCR was recovered from a woman aged 45-60 years in good health. Donor details come from another sample of the same person, matched by shared clones. The CDR3 is CASTNTLQETQYF.